This TCR beta chain was recovered during a study of T cells after posttransplantation cyclophosphamide. The CDR3 is made up of 14 amino acids. Germline assignment: CDR1 MDHEN and CDR2 SYDVKM. V lost 7 bases to trimming and J lost 4 bases; unmatched junction nucleotides: 9. Assay: immunoSEQ multiplex PCR; the TCRdb copy retains only in-frame clones and omits some. The repertoire holds more than 15,000 clones, roughly 94% seen once, with 0.27% in the top ten. This clone was detected only once. The naive gate required viable CD3+CD4+ or CD3+CD8+ cells with CCR7+CD45RA+CD45RO-CD95-CD27+CD28+ phenotype. The receptor comes from a woman in her forties or fifties in good health and a related stem cell transplant donor. The chain is built from TRBV28 and TRBJ2-5, with 7 positions matching TRBD2. Sequencing input: naive CD4+ T cells sorted from blood. CDR3 DNA sequence: TGTGCCAGCACCCAATGGGAGGGGCGAGAGACCCAGTACTTC. It yields the protein CASTQWEGRETQYF.